The 31 T cell receptor beta chains below were found in one sample sequenced in a study of cytomegalovirus exposure and HLA in healthy donors. PCR involved 60 Vbeta and 13 Jbeta primers. Libraries were prepared by immunoSEQ multiplex PCR; TCRdb keeps only in-frame clonotypes and omits some of them. The sample consists of about 89,000 clones, over 60% of them appearing once. The material sequenced was PBMCs. The receptors originated from a man younger than 40 in good health and CMV-seronegative.

The chain joins TRBV28 to TRBJ2-7; the D gene is possibly TRBD1 (6 bases). The germline V gene encodes CDR1 MDHEN and CDR2 SYDVKM. This CDR3 region has 15 residues. The ends were cut back, 3 bases at V and 6 bases at J, with 18 bases in the middle. The CDR3 loop reads CASSFFGGHAIEQYF. CDR3 bases: TGTGCCAGCAGTTTTTTTGGGGGCCATGCGATCGAGCAGTACTTC. Supplemented by reference TRBV28 and TRBJ2-7, the full variable domain reads DVKVTQSSRYLVKRTGEKVFLECVQDMDHENMFWYRQDPGLGLRLIYFSYDVKMKEKGDIPEGYSVSREKKERFSLILESASTNQTSMYLCASSFFGGHAIEQYFGPGTRLTVT.

Only one count was recorded for this clone. The chain couples TRBV4-2 to TRBJ1-2; D uncertain. The CDR3 has 13 residues. Trimming pared 0 bases from V and 3 bases from J, leaving 5 bases between. Per germline, CDR1 LGHNA and CDR2 YNFKEQ. In nucleotides, the CDR3 is TGTGCCAGCAGCCAAGATTCAGACTATGGCTACACCTTC. This encodes CASSQDSDYGYTF.

V is TRBV5-1 and J is TRBJ2-7, with D possibly matching TRBD1 (5 bases). The CDR3 covers 13 residues. Germline V gene data show CDR1 as SGHRS and CDR2 as YFSETQ. Trimming removed 7 bases at V and 3 bases at J, with 14 bases between. CDR3: CASGQGNLYEQYF. In nucleotides, the CDR3 is TGCGCCAGCGGGCAGGGAAACCTCTACGAGCAGTACTTC.

The table lists this clone with a few counts. V is TRBV4-2 and J is TRBJ2-1, with 9 bases lining up with TRBD2. V trimming: 0 bases; J trimming: 4 bases; junction bases outside the gene matches: 4. Germline CDR1 is LGHNA and CDR2 is YNFKEQ. The CDR3 loop spans 16 amino acids. The CDR3 DNA sequence: TGTGCCAGCAGCCAAGATATACTAGCGGGTTACAATGAGCAGTTCTTC. Translated: CASSQDILAGYNEQFF.

V gene TRBV7-2 combines with J gene TRBJ2-3, with D possibly matching TRBD1 (6 bases). This CDR3 comprises 15 residues. V was clipped by 6 bases and J by 6 bases, with 19 bases between them. CDR1 and CDR2 (germline): SGHTA, FQGNSA. The CDR3 nucleotides are TGTGCCAGCAGTTCATGGGGGCTAGTATCTGATACGCAGTATTTT. Translated, it gives CASSSWGLVSDTQYF.

The chain has TRBV11-2 and TRBJ2-7, with D perhaps matching TRBD2 (7 bases). Germline CDR1 and CDR2: SGHAT and FQNNGV. This CDR3 is built from 16 residues. Trimming removed 5 bases from V and 1 base from J, with 18 bases in between. CDR3 protein: CASSLRGGGSSYEQYF. In nucleotides, the CDR3 is TGTGCCAGCAGCCTAAGGGGCGGGGGCAGTTCCTACGAGCAGTACTTC. The variable domain in full, with the rest retrieved from reference TRBV11-2 and TRBJ2-7, is EAGVAQSPRYKIIEKRQSVAFWCNPISGHATLYWYQQILGQGPKLLIQFQNNGVVDDSQLPKDRFSAERLKGVDSTLKIQPAKLEDSAVYLCASSLRGGGSSYEQYFGPGTRLTVT.

This chain uses TRBV5-4 with TRBJ1-6; 8 positions match TRBD1. The CDR3 length is 15 residues. CDR1 and CDR2 from the germline V gene are SGHNT and YYREEE (reference sequence). The V and J ends lost 3 bases and 8 bases, in that order; junction bases with no gene match: 7. The CDR3 region has the DNA TGTGCCAGCAGCTATTACCAGGGGGCGGATTCACCCCTCCACTTT. This encodes CASSYYQGADSPLHF.

The chain links TRBV27 to TRBJ1-1; D may be TRBD1 (6 bases). Germline V lookup: CDR1 MNHEY, CDR2 SMNVEV (reference sequence). The germline V and J ends were trimmed by 2 bases and 0 bases, with 13 bases remaining between them. The CDR3 spans 16 residues. DNA of the CDR3: TGTGCCAGCAGTTTAGACGGGGGGCGGGTGAACACTGAAGCTTTCTTT. It codes for CASSLDGGRVNTEAFF.

The chain uses TRBV28 and TRBJ1-3; D is perhaps TRBD1 (5 bases). This CDR3 spans 15 amino acids. Germline V gene data show CDR1 as MDHEN and CDR2 as SYDVKM. Between the trimmed V and J ends, which lost 6 bases and 0 bases, there was a span of 12 bases. The CDR3 sequence is CASSRGTFSGNTIYF. CDR3 in DNA: TGTGCCAGCAGCAGAGGGACTTTCTCTGGAAACACCATATATTTT.

This clone was counted a few times. The chain has TRBV19 and TRBJ2-5, with 7 bases fitting TRBD2. V lost 7 bases, J lost 5 bases, and 4 bases stayed unmatched. The germline V gene encodes CDR1 LNHDA and CDR2 SQIVND (reference sequence). The CDR3 sequence is 12 residues long. CDR3 amino acids: CASKEGGETQYF. CDR3 in DNA: TGTGCCAGTAAGGAGGGAGGGGAGACCCAGTACTTC.

The table lists this clone with a count of one. The chain has TRBV4-3 and TRBJ1-6, with D perhaps matching TRBD1 (5 bases). This CDR3 region has 14 residues. Between the trimmed V and J ends, which lost 3 bases and 6 bases, there was a span of 9 bases. Germline CDR1 is LGHNA and CDR2 is YSLEER. The CDR3 DNA reads as TGCGCCAGCAGCCAGCGGGGCGGTAATTCACCCCTCCACTTT. Residues: CASSQRGGNSPLHF.

Of note for this clone: Mismatch with germline at one junction end may stem from a read error. V is TRBV7-7 and J is TRBJ2-1; 8 bases are shared with TRBD2. Germline V gene lookup returns CDR1 SSHAT and CDR2 FNYEAQ (reference sequence). CDR3 length: 15 residues. The CDR3 here is CASSLGLAAYNEQFF. CDR3 nucleotides: TGTGCTAGCAGCTTAGGACTAGCAGCCTACAATGAGCAGTTCTTC.

The chain carries TRBV7-9 and TRBJ2-7, with 11 positions matching TRBD1. The CDR3 consists of 15 residues. Germline V gene lookup returns CDR1 SEHNR and CDR2 FQNEAQ (reference sequence). The junction had 8 bases not matched to a gene; V was cut back by 5 bases and J by 5 bases. The CDR3 spells CASSNWTGGLDEQYF. CDR3 in DNA: TGTGCCAGCAGCAATTGGACAGGGGGCCTGGACGAGCAGTACTTC.

The sample holds one count of this clone. The chain recombines TRBV7-2 with TRBJ1-2; D possibly corresponds to TRBD1 (6 bases). This CDR3 comprises 16 residues. Germline V gives CDR1 SGHTA, CDR2 FQGNSA. V was clipped by 5 bases and J by 7 bases, with 23 bases between them. Here the CDR3 DNA reads TGTGCCAGCAGCCCAGGAAACACAGGGACGGGGAGTGGCTACACCTTC. Translated: CASSPGNTGTGSGYTF.

This rearrangement joins TRBV4-3 to TRBJ2-3, with 8 bases matching TRBD2. The germline V gene encodes CDR1 LGHNA and CDR2 YSLEER. The CDR3 runs 17 residues. With V trimmed by 4 bases and J by 2 bases, 11 bases remained unmatched. CDR3 loop: CASSRSLAGTTTDTQYF. The DNA for the CDR3 is TGCGCCAGCAGCCGCAGCTTAGCGGGGACGACCACAGATACGCAGTATTTT.

V gene TRBV11-3 combines with J gene TRBJ2-1; 9 bases align to TRBD2. V was pared by 4 bases and J by 4 bases, with 11 bases of the junction left unmatched. CDR1 is SGHNT and CDR2 is YENEEA in the germline V gene. The CDR3 is 17 amino acids. The CDR3 region is CASSSASGTSKYNEQFF. The DNA for the CDR3 is TGTGCCAGCAGCTCAGCTTCCGGGACTAGCAAGTACAATGAGCAGTTCTTC. The entire variable domain, with the rest obtained from reference TRBV11-3 and TRBJ2-1, is as follows: EAGVVQSPRYKIIEKKQPVAFWCNPISGHNTLYWYLQNLGQGPELLIRYENEEAVDDSQLPKDRFSAERLKGVDSTLKIQPAELGDSAVYLCASSSASGTSKYNEQFFGPGTRLTVL.

The chain links TRBV25-1 to TRBJ2-7; D is possibly TRBD1 (5 bases). The CDR3 totals 12 residues. Between the trimmed V and J ends, which lost 2 bases and 4 bases, there was a span of 6 bases. Germline assignment: CDR1 MGHDK and CDR2 SYGVNS. The CDR3 DNA follows: TGTGCCAGCAGTGAACAGGGTTACGAGCAGTACTTC. Amino acid sequence: CASSEQGYEQYF.

The chain couples TRBV6-5 to TRBJ1-2; the D gene is possibly TRBD1 (6 bases). The ends were cut back, 7 bases at V and 5 bases at J, with 17 bases in the middle. Germline V gene data show CDR1 as MNHEY and CDR2 as SVGAGI. This CDR3 has 14 amino acids. DNA of the CDR3: TGTGCCAGCAACCCGTCGGGGGGCGGATATGGCTACACCTTC. Translation: CASNPSGGGYGYTF.

The chain has TRBV27 and TRBJ2-2; TRBD2 aligns across 9 bases. The length of the CDR3 is 19 residues. Germline trimming cut 5 bases from V and 0 bases from J; bases unmatched to any gene: 13. The germline V gene has CDR1 MNHEY and CDR2 SMNVEV (reference sequence). The CDR3 is CASSPLRGRGSSNTGELFF. The DNA of the CDR3 is TGTGCCAGCAGTCCCCTCCGCGGGAGGGGGAGTTCGAACACCGGGGAGCTGTTTTTT.

The rearrangement joins TRBV10-3 to TRBJ2-2; D possibly corresponds to TRBD1 (6 bases). CDR1 is ENHRY and CDR2 is SYGVKD in the germline V gene. Trimming took 2 bases from V and 7 from J, leaving 17 bases between them. The CDR3 runs to 16 residues. CDR3 DNA: TGTGCCATCAGTGAGGTGGGCAGGGGCGAAGGCGGGGAGCTGTTTTTT. Translation: CAISEVGRGEGGELFF.

This clone was seen more than once but under ten times. This chain uses TRBV6-1 with TRBJ2-7, with 8 bases aligning to TRBD1. The CDR3 loop spans 12 amino acids. After removal of 11 bases from V and 4 bases from J, the junction contained 7 bases not matched to a gene. Germline CDR1 MNHNS, CDR2 SASEGT. The CDR3 region is CAGNDRGYEQYF. CDR3 DNA: TGTGCCGGGAACGACAGGGGTTACGAGCAGTACTTC.

The chain is built from TRBV5-6 and TRBJ2-5, with 7 bases aligning to TRBD2. The length of the CDR3 is 15 residues. The V gene end was trimmed by 3 bases and the J gene end by 5 bases; junction bases not matched to a gene: 10. Per germline, CDR1 SGHDT and CDR2 YYEEEE. The DNA for the CDR3 is TGTGCCAGCAGCTCCGAAGCGGGATCGAGGGAGACCCAGTACTTC. It codes for CASSSEAGSRETQYF.

This clone occurred a few times. V gene TRBV2 combines with J gene TRBJ2-1; 10 bases are shared with TRBD2. The CDR3 is 18 residues long. The V gene end was trimmed by 4 bases and the J gene end by 0 bases; junction bases not matched to a gene: 9. Per the germline V gene, CDR1 is SNHLY and CDR2 is FYNNEI. The CDR3 here is CASSGPTSGQSSYNEQFF. For the CDR3, the DNA is TGTGCCAGCAGTGGGCCGACTAGCGGGCAGAGCTCCTACAATGAGCAGTTCTTC.

The DNA for the CDR3 is TGTGCCAGCAGCTCGTCCGGGACAGCTAATGAAAAACTGTTTTTT. This codes for CASSSSGTANEKLFF. The chain is built from TRBV5-4 and TRBJ1-4, with TRBD1 matching 7 bases. The CDR3 has 15 amino acids. V dropped 3 bases and J dropped 3; count of bases not matched to a gene: 5. Germline assignment: CDR1 SGHNT and CDR2 YYREEE (reference sequence). The complete variable domain, with remaining parts taken from reference TRBV5-4 and TRBJ1-4, reads ETGVTQSPTHLIKTRGQQVTLRCSSQSGHNTVSWYQQALGQGPQFIFQYYREEENGRGNFPPRFSGLQFPNYSSELNVNALELDDSALYLCASSSSGTANEKLFFGSGTQLSVL.

V is TRBV4-1 and J is TRBJ2-2; 11 nucleotides match TRBD2. This CDR3 comprises 16 residues. Trimming cost V 1 base and J 5 bases; bases outside gene matches: 3. Germline V gene data show CDR1 as MGHRA and CDR2 as YSYEKL. This chain's CDR3 is CASSQVLAGETGELFF. In DNA form, the CDR3 reads TGCGCCAGCAGCCAAGTACTAGCGGGAGAAACCGGGGAGCTGTTTTTT.

This clone was observed a handful of times. The J gene is TRBJ1-5, the V gene TRBV2; possible D gene TRBD1, 6 bases. CDR1 and CDR2 from the germline V gene are SNHLY and FYNNEI. V dropped 7 bases and J dropped 1 base, with 11 bases sitting between them. The CDR3 is 14 residues long. CDR3 DNA sequence: TGTGCCAGCAAGGCAGGGGCGAGCAATCAGCCCCAGCATTTT. Translating it yields CASKAGASNQPQHF.

In DNA, the CDR3 is TGTGCCTGGAGAACTCTGGGCCCTTCGGATGAAAAACTGTTTTTT. This gives the protein CAWRTLGPSDEKLFF. The chain couples TRBV30 to TRBJ1-4; D is uncertain. The V end lost 3 bases, the J end lost 6 bases, and 17 bases lay between the germline ends. CDR3 size: 15 residues. CDR1 GTSNPN and CDR2 SVGIG come from the germline V gene (reference sequence).

V is TRBV27 and J is TRBJ2-5, with 7 bases aligning to TRBD2. Germline V gene lookup returns CDR1 MNHEY and CDR2 SMNVEV (reference sequence). This CDR3 spans 15 amino acids. Germline trimming cut 5 bases from V and 0 bases from J; bases unmatched to any gene: 6. The CDR3 DNA is TGTGCCAGCAGTATAACTAGCGCCAACCAAGAGACCCAGTACTTC. This translates into CASSITSANQETQYF.

The chain employs TRBV28 and TRBJ2-5; 8 bases fit TRBD1. The J call may be faulty, since TRBJ2-7 better matches the DNA end. CDR3 length: 16 residues. Germline CDR1 and CDR2: MDHEN and SYDVKM. This CDR3 is CASSLAGQVISYEQYF. CDR3 coding DNA: TGTGCCAGCAGTTTGGCGGGACAGGTAATCTCCTACGAGCAGTACTTC.

The V gene is TRBV5-1, the J gene TRBJ1-1; 7 bases align to TRBD1. This CDR3 has 14 amino acids. Germline CDR1 reads SGHRS; CDR2 reads YFSETQ. Unmatched junction bases numbered 4, after V lost 3 bases and J lost 2 bases. The CDR3 DNA follows: TGCGCCAGCAGCTGGACAGGCGAAAACACTGAAGCTTTCTTT. Residues: CASSWTGENTEAFF.

This clone was seen a few times. The V gene is TRBV6-5, the J gene TRBJ2-7; the match to TRBD1 covers 10 bases. CDR1 is MNHEY and CDR2 is SVGAGI in the germline V gene. V trimming: 4 bases; J trimming: 6 bases; junction bases outside the gene matches: 12. This CDR3 is 16 amino acids long. The CDR3 nucleotides read TGTGCCAGCAGTTCGGTTTTAGGGACAGGGGCCTCCGAGCAGTACTTC. It translates to CASSSVLGTGASEQYF.